What follows are 8 T cell receptor beta chains derived from one specimen sequenced in a study of T cell changes during pregnancy in multiple sclerosis. TCRdb's table, derived via immunoSEQ multiplex PCR, lists solely in-frame clones and lacks some. The sample carries approximately 80,000 clones, approximately 93% recorded once. The material sequenced was peripheral blood, taken in the second trimester of pregnancy. These receptors were taken from a female donor in good health, enrolled as a control in a pregnancy study.

The V gene is TRBV5-6, the J gene TRBJ1-4, with no clear D. With 2 bases removed from V and 4 bases from J, the gap between germline ends came to 12 bases. The CDR3 loop spans 15 amino acids. Germline V lookup: CDR1 SGHDT, CDR2 YYEEEE. The CDR3 DNA reads TGTGCCAGCAGCTTAAACCCAGGAAATAATGAAAAACTGTTTTTT. Translated: CASSLNPGNNEKLFF.

The V gene is TRBV9, the J gene TRBJ2-5, with a tentative D call TRBD1 (6 bases). The length of the CDR3 is 15 residues. Trimming removed 1 base from V and 1 base from J, with 11 bases in between. Germline V gene sequence: CDR1 SGDLS, CDR2 YYNGEE. The CDR3 region is CASSVLGTLQETQYF. The CDR3 DNA follows: TGTGCCAGCAGCGTACTCGGGACACTCCAAGAGACCCAGTACTTC.

The rearrangement joins TRBV5-1 to TRBJ2-5; 10 nucleotides match TRBD2. Germline V CDR1 and CDR2: SGHRS, YFSETQ. The CDR3 extends over 15 amino acids. After removal of 6 bases from V and 2 bases from J, the junction contained 7 bases not matched to a gene. The CDR3 DNA reads as TGCGCCAGCACCTGGGGGACTAGCGAACAAGAGACCCAGTACTTC. Its protein product is CASTWGTSEQETQYF.

Only one count was recorded for this clone. The chain employs TRBV5-1 and TRBJ1-2; D gene unclear. V lost 1 base and J 2 bases, leaving 6 bases between the germline ends. The CDR3 consists of 13 residues. The V gene's germline CDR1 is SGHRS and CDR2 YFSETQ. The CDR3 region has the DNA TGCGCCAGCAGCTTGCAACAGAACTATGGCTACACCTTC. It is translated as CASSLQQNYGYTF.

The chain employs TRBV14 and TRBJ2-3; D gene ambiguous. In germline, CDR1 is SGHDN, CDR2 FVKESK. V lost 2 bases and J 6 bases, leaving 9 bases between the germline ends. CDR3 length equals 13 residues. CDR3 in DNA: TGTGCCAGCAGCCAACAACAAACGGATACGCAGTATTTT. Protein: CASSQQQTDTQYF. Full variable domain (rest looked up from reference TRBV14 and TRBJ2-3): EAGVTQFPSHSVIEKGQTVTLRCDPISGHDNLYWYRRVMGKEIKFLLHFVKESKQDESGMPNNRFLAERTGGTYSTLKVQPAELEDSGVYFCASSQQQTDTQYFGPGTRLTVL.

V gene TRBV5-1 combines with J gene TRBJ2-3; perhaps TRBD2 as D (7 bases). Germline V gives CDR1 SGHRS, CDR2 YFSETQ. The CDR3 consists of 15 residues. V lost 4 bases and J lost 5, with 17 bases in between. In nucleotides, the CDR3 is TGCGCCAGCAGCCCTGGGTCGGGGGGCGGAGATACGCAGTATTTT. The encoded protein is CASSPGSGGGDTQYF.

The chain is built from TRBV6-5 and TRBJ1-5, with 7 bases aligning to TRBD1. Losses at the gene ends were 6 bases for V and 6 bases for J; bases not matched to a gene: 8. Germline V CDR1 and CDR2: MNHEY, SVGAGI. This CDR3 region has 14 residues. The CDR3 DNA is TGTGCCAGCAGCCGCGGGGCAGGGGGTCAGCCCCAGCATTTT. Protein sequence: CASSRGAGGQPQHF.

The J gene is TRBJ2-7, the V gene TRBV4-1; no definite D call. This CDR3 is built from 15 residues. CDR1 is MGHRA, CDR2 YSYEKL, per germline. V was cut by 5 bases and J by 2 bases, with 16 bases left in between. The CDR3 DNA reads as TGCGCCAGCAGCTTCGAACCGGGTCAAACCTACGAGCAGTACTTC. It yields the protein CASSFEPGQTYEQYF.